This T cell receptor (beta chain) comes out of a study of blood T cell repertoires in COVID-19. Study context: The origin of the acute and convalescent COVID-19 samples was the United States, Italy and Spain.

The junction had 5 bases not matched to a gene; V was cut back by 3 bases and J by 4 bases. This CDR3 is 15 amino acids long. Germline CDR1 is SGHRS and CDR2 is YFSETQ. TCRdb's copy holds only in-frame clones and misses some; the assay was immunoSEQ multiplex PCR. The sample carries 75,000 to 95,000 clones, about nine tenths recorded once. The chain is built from TRBV5-1 and TRBJ1-5; 9 bases are shared with TRBD1. Sequencing was performed on peripheral blood. The receptor's source is a human donor in a cohort sampled during active COVID-19. CDR3 sequence (DNA): TGCGCCAGCAGCTCCGGGACAGGGCGTAATCAGCCCCAGCATTTT. Its translation: CASSSGTGRNQPQHF.